The next 22 T cell receptor beta chains were all read from a single sample in a study of blood T cell repertoires in COVID-19. Clones were sequenced by immunoSEQ multiplex PCR, and TCRdb holds only the in-frame ones, with some missing. The sample yields 200,000 to 250,000 clones, about 86% seen once. The material sequenced was PBMCs or T cells enriched from blood (not recorded which). These TCRs come from a woman aged 50 to 60 in a cohort exposed to, infected with or recovered from COVID-19 (not recorded which).

The chain employs TRBV5-1 and TRBJ1-1; no clear D gene. This CDR3 is built from 12 residues. Germline values: CDR1 SGHRS, CDR2 YFSETQ. With 2 bases removed from V and 8 bases from J, the gap between germline ends came to 10 bases. The CDR3 loop is CASSLNTNEAFF. The DNA of the CDR3 is TGCGCCAGCAGCTTAAATACTAACGAAGCTTTCTTT.

V usage is TRBV5-8 and J usage is TRBJ2-1; 8 bases are a match to TRBD2. With V trimmed by 4 bases and J by 4 bases, 13 bases remained unmatched. The V gene's germline CDR1 is SGHTS and CDR2 YDEGEE. This CDR3 is built from 17 residues. CDR3 in amino acids: CASSPHLRASGYNEQFF. The CDR3 region has the DNA TGTGCCAGCAGCCCTCACCTTAGGGCTAGCGGGTACAATGAGCAGTTCTTC. The whole variable domain, remainder taken from reference TRBV5-8 and TRBJ2-1, is EAGVTQSPTHLIKTRGQQATLRCSPISGHTSVYWYQQALGLGLQFLLWYDEGEERNRGNFPPRFSGRQFPNYSSELNVNALELEDSALYLCASSPHLRASGYNEQFFGPGTRLTVL.

This clone was counted a single time. This chain uses TRBV4-3 with TRBJ2-5; D is uncertain. This CDR3 contains 15 residues. The germline gives CDR1 LGHNA, CDR2 YSLEER. The V end lost 0 bases, the J end lost 2 bases, and 10 bases lay between the germline ends. CDR3 nucleotide sequence: TGCGCCAGCAGCCAAGATCTGGGCCGACAAGAGACCCAGTACTTC. Translation: CASSQDLGRQETQYF.

V usage is TRBV4-3 and J usage is TRBJ1-3, with D perhaps TRBD1 (5 bases). This CDR3 has 17 residues. Trimming stripped 4 bases from V and 0 bases from J, with 16 bases between. CDR1 is LGHNA, CDR2 YSLEER, per germline. Here the CDR3 DNA reads TGCGCCAGCAGCCGCGCACGTCAGGGAAACTCTGGAAACACCATATATTTT. Translation: CASSRARQGNSGNTIYF.

The chain links TRBV18 to TRBJ1-5, with 11 nucleotides matching TRBD1. Germline CDR1 and CDR2: KGHSH and LQKENI. The CDR3 is made up of 17 amino acids. With V trimmed by 1 base and J by 5 bases, 7 bases remained unmatched. The CDR3 is CASSPLRTGGGDQPQHF. CDR3 DNA sequence: TGTGCCAGCTCACCACTAAGGACAGGGGGCGGCGATCAGCCCCAGCATTTT.

This clone has just one count. The chain couples TRBV5-1 to TRBJ2-5; TRBD2 matches 11 bases. This CDR3 region has 17 residues. Germline trimming cut 0 bases from V and 2 bases from J; bases unmatched to any gene: 6. Germline V CDR1 and CDR2: SGHRS, YFSETQ. CDR3 in DNA: TGCGCCAGCAGCTTGGCTGTTCGGACTAGCGGGCAAGAGACCCAGTACTTC. It encodes CASSLAVRTSGQETQYF.

V usage is TRBV7-9 and J usage is TRBJ1-1; TRBD1 matches 7 bases. Germline CDR1 SEHNR, CDR2 FQNEAQ (reference sequence). The CDR3 sequence is 15 residues long. Trimming at V came to 5 bases and at J to 3 bases, leaving 9 bases not matched to a gene. This chain's CDR3 is CASSPGGGRYTEAFF. As DNA, the CDR3 is TGTGCCAGCAGCCCAGGGGGTGGTAGATACACTGAAGCTTTCTTT.

V usage is TRBV15 and J usage is TRBJ1-2; D gene ambiguous. This CDR3 has 14 amino acids. The germline V gene encodes CDR1 LNHNV and CDR2 YYDKDF (reference sequence). Trimming pared 1 base from V and 8 bases from J, leaving 14 bases between. The CDR3 DNA reads as TGTGCCACCAGCAGAGTAGAGGGAGTGGGGGGCTACACCTTC. It yields the protein CATSRVEGVGGYTF.

The chain joins TRBV4-1 to TRBJ1-5; 9 bases are a match to TRBD1. CDR3 length: 16 residues. V shed 3 bases, J shed 0 bases, and the junction held 3 bases outside the gene matches. Germline V gives CDR1 MGHRA, CDR2 YSYEKL. The CDR3 coding sequence is TGCGCCAGCAGCCAGGGACAGGGACCTAGCAATCAGCCCCAGCATTTT. Its protein product is CASSQGQGPSNQPQHF.

V gene TRBV4-3 combines with J gene TRBJ2-3; D unclear. The CDR3 contains 16 residues. From germline, CDR1 is LGHNA and CDR2 YSLEER. Between the trimmed V and J ends, which lost 2 bases and 3 bases, there was a span of 15 bases. The chain's CDR3 is CASSQIQGGPTDTQYF. The CDR3, as DNA: TGCGCCAGCAGCCAAATTCAAGGCGGCCCTACAGATACGCAGTATTTT.

CDR3 bases: TGTGCCAGCAGTTTAATTATCTGGGGACAGCCCTCTGGAAACACCATATATTTT. Its protein product is CASSLIIWGQPSGNTIYF. The gene calls are TRBV28 and TRBJ1-3; 7 nucleotides match TRBD1. Germline assignment: CDR1 MDHEN and CDR2 SYDVKM. J lost 0 bases, V lost 2 bases, and 10 bases had no gene match. The CDR3 runs to 18 residues.

As to this clone: The same CDR3 can be traced to other DNA sequences in this sample. The V call is TRBV9, the J call TRBJ2-7; 7 nucleotides agree with TRBD1. The germline V gene has CDR1 SGDLS and CDR2 YYNGEE. J was trimmed by 0 bases and V by 4 bases; bases with no gene match: 4. The CDR3 runs to 14 residues. The CDR3 reads CASSPRDSSYEQYF. CDR3 nucleotides: TGTGCCAGCAGCCCACGGGACAGCTCCTACGAGCAGTACTTC.

This clone was seen a few times. The genes are TRBV6-2 or TRBV6-3 and TRBJ1-6; 11 bases match TRBD1. This CDR3 has 15 amino acids. Germline V lookup: CDR1 MNHEY, CDR2 SVGEGT. The trim removed 2 bases at V and 7 bases at J, leaving 1 base unmatched. CDR3 nucleotides: TGTGCCAGCAGTTACGGGACAGGGGGGAATTCACCCCTCCACTTT. This translates into CASSYGTGGNSPLHF.

The chain is built from TRBV19 and TRBJ1-2, with D hard to call. Between the trimmed V and J ends, which lost 7 bases and 6 bases, there was a span of 15 bases. Looked up from germline, CDR1 is LNHDA and CDR2 is SQIVND (reference sequence). This CDR3 is built from 13 residues. CDR3 sequence reads: CASTRGMVNGYTF. Written as DNA, the CDR3 is TGTGCCAGTACTCGGGGTATGGTTAATGGCTACACCTTC.

This sequence joins TRBV7-2 and TRBJ2-7; TRBD2 matches 7 bases. The V segment lost 4 bases and the J segment 3 bases; nucleotides outside the gene matches: 9. The CDR3 totals 15 residues. In germline, CDR1 is SGHTA, CDR2 FQGNSA. Here the CDR3 DNA reads TGTGCCAGCAGCTCTAGACAGACTAGCTTCTACGAGCAGTACTTC. This gives the protein CASSSRQTSFYEQYF.

This chain links TRBV5-1 with TRBJ2-3; D is perhaps TRBD2 (5 bases). The CDR3 has 15 amino acids. Between the trimmed V and J ends, which lost 3 bases and 2 bases, there was a span of 13 bases. CDR1 is SGHRS, CDR2 YFSETQ, per germline. The CDR3: CASSSPRGFTDTQYF. The CDR3 DNA is TGCGCCAGCAGCTCCCCCCGCGGGTTCACAGATACGCAGTATTTT.

This chain uses TRBV30 with TRBJ1-5, with TRBD1 matching 7 bases. Trimming removed 0 bases from V and 1 base from J; junction bases left unmatched: 18. The CDR3 extends over 20 amino acids. Germline V gene lookup returns CDR1 GTSNPN and CDR2 SVGIG (reference sequence). The DNA for the CDR3 is TGTGCCTGGAGTGTTTCCCCTCCTTTCCTCAGGGGGAGAAGCAATCAGCCCCAGCATTTT. Translated, it gives CAWSVSPPFLRGRSNQPQHF.

In its sample, this clone was seen a few times. This chain connects TRBV28 to TRBJ2-7; 7 bases match TRBD1. V lost 6 bases and J lost 4; bases outside the gene matches: 3. Germline loops: CDR1 MDHEN, CDR2 SYDVKM. This CDR3 spans 12 amino acids. CDR3 sequence reads: CASRGTAYEQYF. CDR3 DNA sequence: TGTGCCAGCAGGGGGACAGCATACGAGCAGTACTTC.

CDR3 in DNA: TGTGCCAGTAGAAGAACAGGGAGATCCAATCAGCCCCAGCATTTT. It yields the protein CASRRTGRSNQPQHF. The rearrangement joins TRBV19 to TRBJ1-5; D is possibly TRBD1 (6 bases). The CDR3 is 15 residues long. The ends were cut back, 6 bases at V and 3 bases at J, with 15 bases in the middle. In germline, CDR1 is LNHDA, CDR2 SQIVND (reference sequence).

In this sample, this clone turned up once. The gene calls are TRBV11-2 and TRBJ2-7, with D possibly being TRBD1 (6 bases). Germline CDR1 is SGHAT and CDR2 is FQNNGV. CDR3 length: 12 amino acids. Trimming cost V 4 bases and J 4 bases, with 8 bases left between them. The CDR3 sequence is CASSSQGYEQYF. The CDR3 DNA reads as TGTGCCAGCAGCTCCCAGGGGTACGAGCAGTACTTC.

This clone is a singleton in its sample. The rearrangement uses TRBV7-8 and TRBJ2-7; no clear D gene. Trimming removed 4 bases from V and 3 bases from J, with 4 bases in between. This CDR3 region has 11 residues. Per germline, CDR1 SGHVS and CDR2 FQNEAQ. CDR3 bases: TGTGCCAGCAGCTCTCGCTACGAGCAGTACTTC. The encoded protein is CASSSRYEQYF.

The chain couples TRBV7-2 to TRBJ1-2, with TRBD1 matching over 8 bases. Trimming removed 2 bases from V and 8 bases from J; junction bases left unmatched: 10. Germline V lookup: CDR1 SGHTA, CDR2 FQGNSA. The length of the CDR3 is 15 residues. DNA of the CDR3: TGTGCCAGCAGCTTAAGGCAGGGGGCGACGCAAGGCTACACCTTC. This gives the protein CASSLRQGATQGYTF.